The clone carrying this TCR beta chain was seen a handful of times. What it binds is unknown. TCRdb reprocessed the 5' RACE reads via MiXCR and lists one record per CDR3 protein. The table has 180,000 or so distinct CDR3 sequences, around 10% seen once; the top ten hold roughly 29%. This entry comes from a study of CD8 T cells in ankylosing spondylitis. General study results and limits: Reactive arthritis synovial fluid and blood previously showed some of these motif variants.

V gave up 0 bases and J gave up 4 bases, with 6 bases separating them. This CDR3 contains 14 residues. The germline CDR1 and CDR2 sequences are SGHVS and FNYEAQ. The chain links TRBV7-6 to TRBJ2-2; no clear D gene. Sequenced input: blood, either unsorted or a sorted T cell fraction (not recorded which). The sequence came from a male donor with ankylosing spondylitis or in good health (not recorded which). The CDR3 loop is CASSLAHTTGELFF. CDR3 DNA: TGTGCCAGCAGCTTAGCGCATACCACCGGGGAGCTGTTTTTT.